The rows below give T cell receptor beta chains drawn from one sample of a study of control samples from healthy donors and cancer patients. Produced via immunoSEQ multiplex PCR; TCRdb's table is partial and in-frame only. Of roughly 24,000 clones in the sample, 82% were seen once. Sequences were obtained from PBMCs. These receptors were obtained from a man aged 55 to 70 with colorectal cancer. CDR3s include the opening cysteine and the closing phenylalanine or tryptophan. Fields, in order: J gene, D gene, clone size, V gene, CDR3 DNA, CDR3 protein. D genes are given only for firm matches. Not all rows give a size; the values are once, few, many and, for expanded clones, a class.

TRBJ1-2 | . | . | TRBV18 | TGTGCCAGCTCACAATCGATGAACTATGGCTACACCTTC | CASSQSMNYGYTF
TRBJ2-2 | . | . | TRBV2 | TGTACCAGCAGAGCCACTCCGAGCGGGGAGCTGTTTTTT | CTSRATPSGELFF
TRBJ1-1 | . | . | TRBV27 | TGTGCCAGCAGTTTAGGGGGCCGAGGGAACACTGAAGCTTTCTTT | CASSLGGRGNTEAFF
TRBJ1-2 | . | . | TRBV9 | TGTGCCAGCAGCCCCTCAGGGCCTTACTATGGCTACACCTTC | CASSPSGPYYGYTF
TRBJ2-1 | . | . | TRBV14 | TGTGCCAGCAGCCAAGATCTAGGCAGTAGACTTTACAATGAGCAGTTCTTC | CASSQDLGSRLYNEQFF
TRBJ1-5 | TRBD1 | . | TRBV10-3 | TGTGCCACCGCCGGGACAGGGGGAGGTCAGCCCCAGCATTTT | CATAGTGGGQPQHF
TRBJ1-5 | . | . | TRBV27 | TGTGCCAGCAGTACCCGGGGGGCAAATCAGCCCCAGCATTTT | CASSTRGANQPQHF
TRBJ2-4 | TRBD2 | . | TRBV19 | TGTGCCAGTAGTATCCCAGCGGGGGTACCCCCCCCCTTTCAGTACTTC | CASSIPAGVPPPFQYF
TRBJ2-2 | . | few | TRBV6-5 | TGTGCCAGCAGTTACCAAGCTACCGGGGAGCTGTTTTTT | CASSYQATGELFF
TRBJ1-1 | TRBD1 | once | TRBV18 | TGTGCCAGCTCACCACAGACAGGGGATGAAGCTTTCTTT | CASSPQTGDEAFF
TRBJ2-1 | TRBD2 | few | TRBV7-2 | TGTGCCAGCAGCCCAAGCGGGGCCAGCTCCTACAATGAGCAGTTCTTC | CASSPSGASSYNEQFF
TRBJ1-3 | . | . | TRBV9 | TGTGCCAGCAGCGTAGAGGGGGATGGAAACACCATATATTTT | CASSVEGDGNTIYF
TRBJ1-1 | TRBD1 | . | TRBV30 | TGTGCCTGGAGTGCCCTCGCCGGGACAGGGCGTGAAGCTTTCTTT | CAWSALAGTGREAFF
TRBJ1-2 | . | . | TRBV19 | TGTGCCAGTAGTATTGATGGGGGAGACTATGGCTACACCTTC | CASSIDGGDYGYTF
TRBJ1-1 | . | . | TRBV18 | TGTGCCAGCTCACCACCGGAGTTTACTGAAGCTTTCTTT | CASSPPEFTEAFF
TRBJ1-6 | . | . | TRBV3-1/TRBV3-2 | TGTGCCAGCAGCCAAGAAGTCTATAATTCACCCCTCCACTTT | CASSQEVYNSPLHF
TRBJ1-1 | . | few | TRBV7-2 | TGTGCCAGCAGCGCAAGAATTGGGACCCAGAACACTGAAGCTTTCTTT | CASSARIGTQNTEAFF
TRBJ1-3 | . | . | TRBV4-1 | TGCGCCAGCAGCCATCTGACAGGATTGTCTGGAAACACCATATATTTT | CASSHLTGLSGNTIYF
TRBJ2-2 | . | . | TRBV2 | TGTGCCAGCAGTGAAATAAGGGGTGACACCGGGGAGCTGTTTTTT | CASSEIRGDTGELFF
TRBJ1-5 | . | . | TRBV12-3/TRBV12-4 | TGTGCCAGCAGGATGAGTTCCAATCAGCCCCAGCATTTT | CASRMSSNQPQHF
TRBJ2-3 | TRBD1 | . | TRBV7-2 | TGTGCCAGCAGCCCAGGGACAGTACGCACGCAGTATTTT | CASSPGTVRTQYF
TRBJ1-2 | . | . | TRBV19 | TGTGCCAGTAGTCGCGAGGGGGGCGCCGGGGTCTATGGCTACACCTTC | CASSREGGAGVYGYTF
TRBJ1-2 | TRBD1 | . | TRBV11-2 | TGTGCCAGCAGCCCGGACAGGGGCTATGGCTACACCTTC | CASSPDRGYGYTF
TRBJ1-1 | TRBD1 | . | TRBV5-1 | TGCGCCAGCAGCTCACCAGGGGGGGCCGAAGCTTTCTTT | CASSSPGGAEAFF
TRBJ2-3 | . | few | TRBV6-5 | TGTGCCAGCGGCAAGGGGCGGAGCACAGATACGCAGTATTTT | CASGKGRSTDTQYF
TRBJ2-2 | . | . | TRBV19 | TGTGCCAGTAGTACTAGCCGTGCCGGGGAGCTGTTTTTT | CASSTSRAGELFF
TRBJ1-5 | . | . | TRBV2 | TGTGCCAGCAGTGTTTTGCAGGCTGGGCAGCCCCAGCATTTT | CASSVLQAGQPQHF
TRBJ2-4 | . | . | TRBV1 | TGCACCAGCAGCCAAGATCGGTACAGAAAAAACATTCAGTACTTC | CTSSQDRYRKNIQYF
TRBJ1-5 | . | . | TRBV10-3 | TGTGCCATCAGTGATTGGGACAAATCCCCTTACGGCAATCAGCCCCAGCATTTT | CAISDWDKSPYGNQPQHF
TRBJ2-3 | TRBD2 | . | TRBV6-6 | TGTGCCAGCAGTTACTCGAACGGGGGGACAGATACGCAGTATTTT | CASSYSNGGTDTQYF
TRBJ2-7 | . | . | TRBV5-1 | TGCGCCAGCACTTTTTCAGGGCCAACCTACGAGCAGTACTTC | CASTFSGPTYEQYF
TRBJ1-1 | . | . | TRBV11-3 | TGTGCCAGCAGCGCCCAGCGGAACACTGAAGCTTTCTTT | CASSAQRNTEAFF
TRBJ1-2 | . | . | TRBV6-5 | TGTGCCAGCAGTTACGACGCCCAAAATCTCTACACCTTC | CASSYDAQNLYTF
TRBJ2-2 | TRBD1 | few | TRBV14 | TGTGCCAGCAGCTTCGGGACAGGGATCACCGGGGAGCTGTTTTTT | CASSFGTGITGELFF
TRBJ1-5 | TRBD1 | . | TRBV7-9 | TGTGCCAGCAGCTTCGGGGACAGGGGGGTCAATCAGCCCCAGCATTTT | CASSFGDRGVNQPQHF
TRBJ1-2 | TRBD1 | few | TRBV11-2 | TGTGCCAGCAGCCCGGGACAGGGGTATGGCTACACCTTC | CASSPGQGYGYTF
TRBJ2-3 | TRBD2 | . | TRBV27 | TGTGCCAGCAGTCCTAATAAGCGGGGGGCCCGGGATACGCAGTATTTT | CASSPNKRGARDTQYF
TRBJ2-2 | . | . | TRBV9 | TGTGCCAGCAGCCCCGGAGGGGTTTCGACCGGGGAGCTGTTTTTT | CASSPGGVSTGELFF
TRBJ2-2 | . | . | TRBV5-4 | TGTGCCAGCAGTAGGGACACCAACACCGGGGAGCTGTTTTTT | CASSRDTNTGELFF
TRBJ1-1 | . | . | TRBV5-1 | TGCGCCAGCAGCTTAGGGACTTGGACGGTGAACACTGAAGCTTTCTTT | CASSLGTWTVNTEAFF
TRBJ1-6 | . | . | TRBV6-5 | TGTGCCAGCAGTTACGGGAATTCACCCCTCCACTTT | CASSYGNSPLHF
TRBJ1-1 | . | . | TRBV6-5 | TGTGCCAGCAGTACGGTACAGGGAGGCACTGAAGCTTTCTTT | CASSTVQGGTEAFF
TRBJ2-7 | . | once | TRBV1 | TGCACCACTTGCTCCTTTCTAGAGCGGGGGCTGTTCCACGAGCAGTACTTC | CTTCSFLERGLFHEQYF
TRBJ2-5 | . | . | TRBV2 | TGTGCCAGCTCTTACTTAAATCAAGAGACCCAGTACTTC | CASSYLNQETQYF
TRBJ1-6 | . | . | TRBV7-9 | TGTGCCAGCAGCTTAAATTCACCCCTCCACTTT | CASSLNSPLHF
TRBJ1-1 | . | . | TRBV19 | TGTGCCAGTAGTATGGGGGGAGGCACTGAAGCTTTCTTT | CASSMGGGTEAFF
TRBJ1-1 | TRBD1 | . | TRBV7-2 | TGTGCCAGCAGCAGGGACAGAACGAACACTGAAGCTTTCTTT | CASSRDRTNTEAFF
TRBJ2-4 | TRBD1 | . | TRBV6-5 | TGTGCCAGCAGTCCCGACAGGGAATTGAACATTCAGTACTTC | CASSPDRELNIQYF
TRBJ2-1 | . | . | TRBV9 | TGTGCCAGCAGCCCCGCACGGGAGCAGTTCTTC | CASSPAREQFF
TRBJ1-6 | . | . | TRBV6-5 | TGTGCCAGCAGTTACGTAACAGGAAATAATTCACCCCTCCACTTT | CASSYVTGNNSPLHF
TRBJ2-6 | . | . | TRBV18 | TGTGCCAGCTCACTTTCCCACTCTGGGGCCAACGTCCTGACTTTC | CASSLSHSGANVLTF
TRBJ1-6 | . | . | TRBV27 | TGTGCCAGCAGTTTATGGGGGCCAGGCGATAATTCACCCCTCCACTTT | CASSLWGPGDNSPLHF
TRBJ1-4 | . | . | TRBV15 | TGTGCCACCAGCAGAGATAGTGGATGGGAATCTAATGAAAAACTGTTTTTT | CATSRDSGWESNEKLFF
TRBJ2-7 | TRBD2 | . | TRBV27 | TGTGCCAGCAGTCAGCGGGGCCCTAACTTCTACGAGCAGTACTTC | CASSQRGPNFYEQYF
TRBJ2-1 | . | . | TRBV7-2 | TGTGCCAGCAGCTTAGATCGGCGGTTCACAGGGAGCTCCTACAATGAGCAGTTCTTC | CASSLDRRFTGSSYNEQFF
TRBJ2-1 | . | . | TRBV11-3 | TGTGCCAGCAGCTTAACTAGCTTCGAGCAGTTCTTC | CASSLTSFEQFF
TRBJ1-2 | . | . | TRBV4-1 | TGCGCCAGCAGCCAAGATTACACAAATAACTATGGCTACACCTTC | CASSQDYTNNYGYTF
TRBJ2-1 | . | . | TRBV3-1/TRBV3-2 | TGTGCCAGCAGCCTTGTTAGCAATGAGCAGTTCTTC | CASSLVSNEQFF
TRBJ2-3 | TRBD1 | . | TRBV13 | TGTGCCAGCAGCTTAGAGAAGGGGGCGAATACGCAGTATTTT | CASSLEKGANTQYF
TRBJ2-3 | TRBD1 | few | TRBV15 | TGTGCCACCAGCAGAGGACAGGGTGGTAGCACAGATACGCAGTATTTT | CATSRGQGGSTDTQYF